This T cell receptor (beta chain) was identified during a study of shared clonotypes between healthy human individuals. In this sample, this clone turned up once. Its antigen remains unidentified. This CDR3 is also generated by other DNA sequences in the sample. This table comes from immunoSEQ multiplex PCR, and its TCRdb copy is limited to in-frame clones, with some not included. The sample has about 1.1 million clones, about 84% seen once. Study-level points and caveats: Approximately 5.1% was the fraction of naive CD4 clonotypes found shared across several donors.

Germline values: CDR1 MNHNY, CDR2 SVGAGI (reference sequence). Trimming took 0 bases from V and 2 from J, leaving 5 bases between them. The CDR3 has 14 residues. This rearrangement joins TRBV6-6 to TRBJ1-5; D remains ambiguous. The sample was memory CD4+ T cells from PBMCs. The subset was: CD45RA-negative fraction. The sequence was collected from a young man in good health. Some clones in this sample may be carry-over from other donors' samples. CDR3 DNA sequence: TGTGCCAGCAGTTACTCGCGGGGCAATCAGCCCCAGCATTTT. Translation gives CASSYSRGNQPQHF.